This paragraph covers one T cell receptor (beta chain) sequence. The entry originates in a study of blood T cell repertoires in COVID-19. Sequencing used immunoSEQ multiplex PCR; TCRdb keeps in-frame clones, though not all of them. Of fewer than 65,000 clones detected, approximately 83% appear once; the ten largest clones hold 9.5% to 13%. With 6 bases clipped from V and 3 bases from J, the junction kept 3 bases outside the gene matches. This CDR3 is 14 amino acids long. Germline CDR1 is MDHEN and CDR2 is SYDVKM. Patients from Seattle were sampled longitudinally, starting during active infection. This chain uses TRBV28 with TRBJ2-1, with 9 bases identical to TRBD1. The sequencing input was peripheral blood. The source is a man aged 25 to 40 with COVID-19, enrolled during active disease. The CDR3 sequence is CASRGTGNYNEQFF. The CDR3, as DNA: TGTGCCAGCAGGGGGACAGGGAACTACAATGAGCAGTTCTTC.